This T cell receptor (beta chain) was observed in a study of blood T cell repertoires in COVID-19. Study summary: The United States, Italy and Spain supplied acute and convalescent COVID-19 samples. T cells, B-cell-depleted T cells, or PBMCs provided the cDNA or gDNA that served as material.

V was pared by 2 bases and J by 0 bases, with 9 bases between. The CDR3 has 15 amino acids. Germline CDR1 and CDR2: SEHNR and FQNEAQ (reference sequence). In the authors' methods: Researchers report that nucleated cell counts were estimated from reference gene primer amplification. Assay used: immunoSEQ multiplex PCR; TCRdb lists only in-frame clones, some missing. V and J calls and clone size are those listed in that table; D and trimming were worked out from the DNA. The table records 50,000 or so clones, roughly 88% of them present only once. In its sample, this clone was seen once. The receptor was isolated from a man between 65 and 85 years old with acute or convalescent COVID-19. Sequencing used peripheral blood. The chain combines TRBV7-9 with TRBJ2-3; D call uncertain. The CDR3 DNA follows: TGTGCCAGCAGCTTATCCACGACTAGCACAGATACGCAGTATTTT. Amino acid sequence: CASSLSTTSTDTQYF.